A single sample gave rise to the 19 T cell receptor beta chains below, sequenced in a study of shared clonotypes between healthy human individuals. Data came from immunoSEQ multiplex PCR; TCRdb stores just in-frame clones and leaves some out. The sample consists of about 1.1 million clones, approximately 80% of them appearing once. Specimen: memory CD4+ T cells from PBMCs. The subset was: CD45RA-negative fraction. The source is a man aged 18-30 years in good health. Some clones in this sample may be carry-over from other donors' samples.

The CDR3, as DNA: TGCGCCAGCAGCCAAGGGGTCGGGACAGGGGGAACAACTGCGGGGAATGAGCAGTTCTTC. Encoded protein: CASSQGVGTGGTTAGNEQFF. This sequence joins TRBV4-3 and TRBJ2-1; 11 bases fit TRBD1. This CDR3 is 20 amino acids long. Per germline, CDR1 LGHNA and CDR2 YSLEER. The J segment lost 7 bases and the V segment lost 1 base, leaving 18 bases of the junction unmatched.

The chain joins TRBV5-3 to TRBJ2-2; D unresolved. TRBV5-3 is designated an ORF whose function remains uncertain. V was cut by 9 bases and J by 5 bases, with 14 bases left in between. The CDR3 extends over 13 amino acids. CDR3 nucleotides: TGTGCCAATACACCCCCCCTAACCGGGGAGCTGTTTTTT. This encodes CANTPPLTGELFF.

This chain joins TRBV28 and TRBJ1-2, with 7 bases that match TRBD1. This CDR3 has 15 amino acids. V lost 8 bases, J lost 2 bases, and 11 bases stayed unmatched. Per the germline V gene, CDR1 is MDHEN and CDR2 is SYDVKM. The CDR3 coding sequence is TGTGCCAGCGGCACTTGGGGACAGAGAAACTATGGCTACACCTTC. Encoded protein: CASGTWGQRNYGYTF.

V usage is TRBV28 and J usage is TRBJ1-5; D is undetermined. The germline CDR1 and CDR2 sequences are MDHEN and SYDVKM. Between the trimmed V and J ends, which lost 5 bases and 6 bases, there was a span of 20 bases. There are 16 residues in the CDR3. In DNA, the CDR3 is TGTGCCAGCAGTCCCCGTCAAGTCCCCCCAGTTCAGCCCCAGCATTTT. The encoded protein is CASSPRQVPPVQPQHF.

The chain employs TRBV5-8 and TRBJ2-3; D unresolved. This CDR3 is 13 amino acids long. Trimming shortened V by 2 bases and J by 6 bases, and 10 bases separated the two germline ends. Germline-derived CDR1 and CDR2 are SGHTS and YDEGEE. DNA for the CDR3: TGTGCCAGCAGCTTTAGGGCCTCCGATACGCAGTATTTT. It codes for CASSFRASDTQYF.

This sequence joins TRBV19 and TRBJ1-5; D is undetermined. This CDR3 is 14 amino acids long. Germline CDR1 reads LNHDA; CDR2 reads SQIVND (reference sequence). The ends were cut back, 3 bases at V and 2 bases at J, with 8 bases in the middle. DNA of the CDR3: TGTGCCAGTAGTATTCACGCCCGCAATCAGCCCCAGCATTTT. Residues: CASSIHARNQPQHF.

The CDR3 DNA reads as TGTGCCAGCAGCTTGGTTGCTGACCGAGAGACCCAGTACTTC. This translates into CASSLVADRETQYF. The chain has TRBV5-8 and TRBJ2-5; the D is unclear. Trimming removed 0 bases from V and 4 bases from J, with 10 bases in between. The CDR3 extends over 14 amino acids. Germline V gene data show CDR1 as SGHTS and CDR2 as YDEGEE. Full variable domain (missing parts from reference TRBV5-8 and TRBJ2-5): EAGVTQSPTHLIKTRGQQATLRCSPISGHTSVYWYQQALGLGLQFLLWYDEGEERNRGNFPPRFSGRQFPNYSSELNVNALELEDSALYLCASSLVADRETQYFGPGTRLLVL.

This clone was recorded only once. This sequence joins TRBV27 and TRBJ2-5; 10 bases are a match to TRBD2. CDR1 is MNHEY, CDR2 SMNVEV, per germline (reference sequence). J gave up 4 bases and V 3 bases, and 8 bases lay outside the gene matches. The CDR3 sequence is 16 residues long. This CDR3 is CASSLRARLAGETQYF. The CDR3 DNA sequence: TGTGCCAGCAGTTTGCGGGCGAGACTAGCGGGAGAGACCCAGTACTTC.

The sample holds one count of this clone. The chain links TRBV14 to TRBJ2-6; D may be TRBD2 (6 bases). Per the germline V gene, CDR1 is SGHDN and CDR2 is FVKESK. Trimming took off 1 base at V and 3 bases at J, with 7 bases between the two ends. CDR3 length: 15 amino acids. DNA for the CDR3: TGTGCCAGCAGCCAAGCGGGGGTTGGGGCCAACGTCCTGACTTTC. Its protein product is CASSQAGVGANVLTF.

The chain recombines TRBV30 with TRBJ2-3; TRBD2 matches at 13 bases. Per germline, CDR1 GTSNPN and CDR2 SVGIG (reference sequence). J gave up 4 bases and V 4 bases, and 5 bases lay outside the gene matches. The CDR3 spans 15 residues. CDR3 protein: CAWTRLAGGADTQYF. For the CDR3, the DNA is TGTGCCTGGACGAGACTAGCGGGAGGCGCAGATACGCAGTATTTT.

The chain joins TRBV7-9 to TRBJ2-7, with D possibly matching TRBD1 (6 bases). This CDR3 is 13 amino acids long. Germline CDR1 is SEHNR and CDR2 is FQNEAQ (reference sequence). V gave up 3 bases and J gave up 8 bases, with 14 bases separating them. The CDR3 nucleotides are TGTGCCAGCAGCTTGGGGGCTCCCGGACAGCAGTACTTC. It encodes CASSLGAPGQQYF. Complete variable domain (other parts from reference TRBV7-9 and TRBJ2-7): DTGVSQNPRHKITKRGQNVTFRCDPISEHNRLYWYRQTLGQGPEFLTYFQNEAQLEKSRLLSDRFSAERPKGSFSTLEIQRTEQGDSAMYLCASSLGAPGQQYFGPGTRLTVT.

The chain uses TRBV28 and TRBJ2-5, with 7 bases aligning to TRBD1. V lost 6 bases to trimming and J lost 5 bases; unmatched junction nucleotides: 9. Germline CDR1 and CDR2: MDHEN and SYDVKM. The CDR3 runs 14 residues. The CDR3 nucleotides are TGTGCCAGCAGATCTACCACAGGGGTGGAGACCCAGTACTTC. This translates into CASRSTTGVETQYF.

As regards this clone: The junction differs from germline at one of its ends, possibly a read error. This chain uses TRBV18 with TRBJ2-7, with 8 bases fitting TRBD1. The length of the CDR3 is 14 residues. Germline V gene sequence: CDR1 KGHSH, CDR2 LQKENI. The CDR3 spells CASSPPEQGASPAF. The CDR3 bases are TGTGCCAGCTCACCACCGGAGCAGGGGGCGTCCCCTGCCTTC.

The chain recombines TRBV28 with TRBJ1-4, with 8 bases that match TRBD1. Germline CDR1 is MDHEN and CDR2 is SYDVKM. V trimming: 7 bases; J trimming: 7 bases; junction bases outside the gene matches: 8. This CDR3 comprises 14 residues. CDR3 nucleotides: TGTGCCAGCACCGGGCAGGGGGCGCCTGAAAAACTGTTTTTT. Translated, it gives CASTGQGAPEKLFF.

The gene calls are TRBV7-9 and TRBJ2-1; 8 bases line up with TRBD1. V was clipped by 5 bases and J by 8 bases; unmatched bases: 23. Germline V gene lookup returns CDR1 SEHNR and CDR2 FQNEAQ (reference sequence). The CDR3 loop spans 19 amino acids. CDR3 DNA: TGTGCCAGCAGCGGCAAGACAGGGGAAACTAAGCCCGTAGGCGATGAGCAGTTCTTC. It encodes CASSGKTGETKPVGDEQFF.

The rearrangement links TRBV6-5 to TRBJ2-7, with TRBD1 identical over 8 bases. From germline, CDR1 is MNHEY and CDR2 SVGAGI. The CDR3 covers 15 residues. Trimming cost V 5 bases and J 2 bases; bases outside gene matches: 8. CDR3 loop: CASSPNRGSPYEQYF. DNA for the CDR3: TGTGCCAGCAGTCCAAACAGGGGGTCCCCCTACGAGCAGTACTTC.

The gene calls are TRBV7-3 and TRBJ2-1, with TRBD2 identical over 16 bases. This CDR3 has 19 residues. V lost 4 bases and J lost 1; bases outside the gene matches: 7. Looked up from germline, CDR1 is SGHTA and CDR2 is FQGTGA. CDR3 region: CASSSRGLAGGGSYNEQFF. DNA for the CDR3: TGTGCCAGCAGCTCGAGGGGACTAGCGGGAGGGGGATCCTACAATGAGCAGTTCTTC.

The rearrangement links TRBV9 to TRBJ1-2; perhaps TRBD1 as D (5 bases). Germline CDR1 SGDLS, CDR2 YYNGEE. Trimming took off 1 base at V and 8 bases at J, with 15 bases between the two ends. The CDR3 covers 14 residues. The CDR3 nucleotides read TGTGCCAGCAGCGTAATCGGGGGAGTAGCGGGCTACACCTTC. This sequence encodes CASSVIGGVAGYTF.

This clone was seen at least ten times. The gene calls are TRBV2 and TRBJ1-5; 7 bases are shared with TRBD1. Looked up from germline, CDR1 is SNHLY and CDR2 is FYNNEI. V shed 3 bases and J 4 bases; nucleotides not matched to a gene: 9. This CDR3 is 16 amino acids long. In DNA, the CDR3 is TGTGCCAGCAGTGAGATCCGGCCGGGACAGAATCAGCCCCAGCATTTT. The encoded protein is CASSEIRPGQNQPQHF.